A selection of T cell receptor beta chains follows, all from one sample in a study of cytomegalovirus exposure and HLA in healthy donors. Clones were read by immunoSEQ multiplex PCR, and TCRdb kept only the in-frame ones, dropping some. The table records a few hundred thousand clones, over 70% of them present only once. Sequencing was done on a sample of PBMCs. The receptors derive from a girl aged 2-10 years in good health and CMV-seronegative. CDR3s leave out the opening cysteine and the closing phenylalanine or tryptophan. The order of the fields is J gene, CDR3 length, V gene, CDR3 protein.

>TRBJ2-2|16|TRBV9
ASSVWRTGGPNTGELF
>TRBJ1-5|13|TRBV15
ATKTGDYSNQPQH
>TRBJ1-1|13|TRBV10-3
AISDPTQGSTEAF
>TRBJ1-1|16|TRBV28
ASSILQDSLGVDTEAF
>TRBJ1-5|13|TRBV19
ASSQTGTENQPQH
>TRBJ2-5|12|TRBV28
ASSFSDSQETQY
>TRBJ1-1|11|TRBV7-3
ASSWGSGQEAF
>TRBJ2-7|12|TRBV7-9
ASSPRDSSYEQY
>TRBJ2-6|16|TRBV18
ASSPATGYLSGANVLT
>TRBJ2-6|17|TRBV28
ASTPTGTGGFSGANVLT
>TRBJ1-2|12|TRBV27
ASSSQTGKNGYT
>TRBJ2-1|12|TRBV27
ASSLSTSYNEQF
>TRBJ2-7|11|TRBV5-1
ASSLDRVYEQY
>TRBJ2-5|14|TRBV15
ATSRDRTSGSETQY
>TRBJ1-4|13|TRBV6-5
ASSYSTLLDEKLF
>TRBJ1-2|12|TRBV7-2
ASSTYGQGYGYT
>TRBJ2-1|13|TRBV11-1
ASSRSREPYNEQF
>TRBJ2-5|13|TRBV2
ASSEGARGMETQY
>TRBJ2-3|12|TRBV2
ASRWDRVSDTQY
>TRBJ2-3|10|TRBV27
AASGGKDTQY
>TRBJ1-1|11|TRBV19
ASSIGGASEAF
>TRBJ1-5|12|TRBV9
ASSVGSRGQPQH
>TRBJ2-1|15|TRBV5-4
ASSPLSGTLSYNEQF
>TRBJ2-5|12|TRBV7-6
ASSPPGGCETQY
>TRBJ2-3|12|TRBV2
ASSDNRGTDTQY
>TRBJ1-1|13|TRBV6-5
ASIDMTGGNTEAF
>TRBJ2-2|15|TRBV7-9
ASSLPLTGGNTGELF
>TRBJ1-2|11|TRBV2
ASSWRSDYGYT
>TRBJ2-7|12|TRBV4-1
ASSPGTHSYEQY
>TRBJ2-1|12|TRBV6-1
ASSALGSYNEQF
>TRBJ2-1|17|TRBV5-1
ASSFPGTSGENSYNEQF
>TRBJ2-5|13|TRBV7-9
ASYRTSGGFMAQY
>TRBJ1-6|14|TRBV27
ASKGEGRARNSPLH
>TRBJ2-1|12|TRBV5-1
ASTRTGVIHEQF
>TRBJ1-2|14|TRBV4-1
ASSQVFPAERYGYT
>TRBJ2-1|12|TRBV10-3
AISTLDYGGEQF
>TRBJ1-6|13|TRBV15
ATSKDRQGGSPLH
>TRBJ1-2|14|TRBV14
ASSQELQEANYGYT
>TRBJ2-3|17|TRBV4-1
ASSRDRPWTSGRGDTQY
>TRBJ1-3|14|TRBV6-5
ASSYSVTGLGYTIY
>TRBJ2-7|9|TRBV10-3
ATWDYGEQY
>TRBJ2-1|13|TRBV4-1
ASSQASGRRYEQF
>TRBJ2-2|13|TRBV5-5
ASSLGAVTAGELF
>TRBJ2-7|11|TRBV2
ASSELVRSEQY
>TRBJ1-6|14|TRBV25-1
ASSAPGTAYNSPLH
>TRBJ2-7|13|TRBV11-2
ASSFVAGASYEQY
>TRBJ2-3|13|TRBV2
AIAGGPGIADTQY
>TRBJ2-1|8|TRBV9
ASSGDSML